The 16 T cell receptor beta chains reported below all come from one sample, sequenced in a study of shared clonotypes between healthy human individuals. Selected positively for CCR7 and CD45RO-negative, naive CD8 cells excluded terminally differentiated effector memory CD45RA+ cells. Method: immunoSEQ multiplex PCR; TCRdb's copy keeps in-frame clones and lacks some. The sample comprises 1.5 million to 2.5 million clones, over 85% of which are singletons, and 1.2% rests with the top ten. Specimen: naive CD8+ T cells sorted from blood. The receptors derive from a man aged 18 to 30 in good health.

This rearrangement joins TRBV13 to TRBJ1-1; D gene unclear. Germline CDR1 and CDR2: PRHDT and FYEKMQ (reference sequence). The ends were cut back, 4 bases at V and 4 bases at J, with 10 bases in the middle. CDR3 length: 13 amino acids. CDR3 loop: CASSSVGSTEAFF. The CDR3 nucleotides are TGTGCCAGCAGCTCGGTAGGGAGCACTGAAGCTTTCTTT.

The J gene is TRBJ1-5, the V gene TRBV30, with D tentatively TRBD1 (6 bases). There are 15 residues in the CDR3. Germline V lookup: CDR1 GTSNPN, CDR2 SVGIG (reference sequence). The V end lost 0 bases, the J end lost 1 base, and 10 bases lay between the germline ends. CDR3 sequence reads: CAWSVRDISNQPQHF. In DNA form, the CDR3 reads TGTGCCTGGAGTGTACGGGACATAAGCAATCAGCCCCAGCATTTT.

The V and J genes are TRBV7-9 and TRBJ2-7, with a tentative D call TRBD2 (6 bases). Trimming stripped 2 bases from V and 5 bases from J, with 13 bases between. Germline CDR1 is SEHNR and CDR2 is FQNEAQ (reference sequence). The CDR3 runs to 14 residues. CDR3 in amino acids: CASSLPDGSNEQYF. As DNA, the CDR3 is TGTGCCAGCAGCTTACCGGACGGGAGTAACGAGCAGTACTTC.

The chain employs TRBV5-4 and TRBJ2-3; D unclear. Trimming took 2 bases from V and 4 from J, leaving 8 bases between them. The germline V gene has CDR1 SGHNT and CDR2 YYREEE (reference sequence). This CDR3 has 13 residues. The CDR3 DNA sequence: TGTGCCAGCAGCTTCCAGCATTCAGATACGCAGTATTTT. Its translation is CASSFQHSDTQYF.

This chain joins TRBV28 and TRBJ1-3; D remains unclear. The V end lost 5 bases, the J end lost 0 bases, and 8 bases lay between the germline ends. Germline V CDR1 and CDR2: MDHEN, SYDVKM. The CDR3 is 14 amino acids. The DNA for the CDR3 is TGTGCCAGCAGTGTCTTACCCTCTGGAAACACCATATATTTT. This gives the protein CASSVLPSGNTIYF.

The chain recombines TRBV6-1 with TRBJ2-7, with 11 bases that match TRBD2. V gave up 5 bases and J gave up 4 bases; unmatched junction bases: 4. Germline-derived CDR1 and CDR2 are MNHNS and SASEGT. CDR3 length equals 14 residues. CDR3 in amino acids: CASSLTSGVYEQYF. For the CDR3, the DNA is TGTGCCAGCAGTTTGACTAGCGGGGTTTACGAGCAGTACTTC.

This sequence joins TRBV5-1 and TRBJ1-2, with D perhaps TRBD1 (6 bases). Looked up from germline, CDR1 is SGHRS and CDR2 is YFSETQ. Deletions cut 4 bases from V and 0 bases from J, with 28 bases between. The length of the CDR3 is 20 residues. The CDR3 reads CASSKHRTGTPGTTNYGYTF. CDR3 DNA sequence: TGCGCCAGCAGCAAACATAGGACCGGGACACCGGGAACCACTAACTATGGCTACACCTTC.

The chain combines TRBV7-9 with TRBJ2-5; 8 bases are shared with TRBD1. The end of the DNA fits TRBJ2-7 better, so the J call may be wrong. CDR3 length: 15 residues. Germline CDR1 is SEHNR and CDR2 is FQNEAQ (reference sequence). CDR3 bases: TGTGCCAGCAGCTTATTGACAGGGGCTGCTTTCGAGCAGTACTTC. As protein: CASSLLTGAAFEQYF.

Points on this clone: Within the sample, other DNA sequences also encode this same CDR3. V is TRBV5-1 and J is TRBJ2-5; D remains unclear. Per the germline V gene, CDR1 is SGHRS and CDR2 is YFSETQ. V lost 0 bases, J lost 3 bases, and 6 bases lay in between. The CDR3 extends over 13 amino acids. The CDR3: CASSLDSEETQYF. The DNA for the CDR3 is TGCGCCAGCAGCTTGGATTCCGAAGAGACCCAGTACTTC.

The CDR3 coding sequence is TGTGCCAGCAGTTCTCTCCCGGCCCAGCATTTT. Translated, it gives CASSSLPAQHF. The gene calls are TRBV28 and TRBJ1-5; D not resolved. This CDR3 is 11 amino acids long. V gave up 4 bases and J gave up 11 bases, with 9 bases separating them. CDR1 and CDR2 from the germline V gene are MDHEN and SYDVKM.

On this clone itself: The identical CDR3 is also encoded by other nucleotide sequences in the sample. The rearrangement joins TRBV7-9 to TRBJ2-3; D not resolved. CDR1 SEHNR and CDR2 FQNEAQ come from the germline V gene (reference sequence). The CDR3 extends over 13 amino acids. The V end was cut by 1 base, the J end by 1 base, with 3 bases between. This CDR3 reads CASSLDGTDTQYF. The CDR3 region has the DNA TGTGCCAGCAGCTTAGACGGCACAGATACGCAGTATTTT.

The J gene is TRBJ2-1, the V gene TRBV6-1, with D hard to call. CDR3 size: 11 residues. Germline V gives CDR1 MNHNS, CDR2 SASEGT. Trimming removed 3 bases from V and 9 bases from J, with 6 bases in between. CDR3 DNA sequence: TGTGCCAGCAGTGACTGGGGTGAGCAGTTCTTC. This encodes CASSDWGEQFF.

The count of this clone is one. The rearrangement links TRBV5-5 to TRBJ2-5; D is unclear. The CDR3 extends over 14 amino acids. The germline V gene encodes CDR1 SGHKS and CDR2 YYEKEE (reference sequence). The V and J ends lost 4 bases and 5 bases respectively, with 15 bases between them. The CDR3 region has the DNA TGTGCCAGCAGCCTTGGGTCTTTCGGGGAGACCCAGTACTTC. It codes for CASSLGSFGETQYF.

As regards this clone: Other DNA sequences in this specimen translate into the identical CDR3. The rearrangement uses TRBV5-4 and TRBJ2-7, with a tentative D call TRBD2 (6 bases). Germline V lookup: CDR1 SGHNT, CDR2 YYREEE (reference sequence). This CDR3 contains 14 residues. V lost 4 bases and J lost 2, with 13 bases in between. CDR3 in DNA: TGTGCCAGCAGCCTTGGAGGGGCCCCCTACGAGCAGTACTTC. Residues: CASSLGGAPYEQYF.

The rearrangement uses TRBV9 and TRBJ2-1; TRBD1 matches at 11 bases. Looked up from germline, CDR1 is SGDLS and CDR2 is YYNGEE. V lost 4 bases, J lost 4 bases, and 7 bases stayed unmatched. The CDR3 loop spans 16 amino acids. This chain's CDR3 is CASSIWDRGEYNEQFF. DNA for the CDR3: TGTGCCAGCAGCATTTGGGACAGGGGGGAATACAATGAGCAGTTCTTC. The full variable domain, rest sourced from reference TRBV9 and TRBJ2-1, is DSGVTQTPKHLITATGQRVTLRCSPRSGDLSVYWYQQSLDQGLQFLIQYYNGEERAKGNILERFSAQQFPDLHSELNLSSLELGDSALYFCASSIWDRGEYNEQFFGPGTRLTVL.

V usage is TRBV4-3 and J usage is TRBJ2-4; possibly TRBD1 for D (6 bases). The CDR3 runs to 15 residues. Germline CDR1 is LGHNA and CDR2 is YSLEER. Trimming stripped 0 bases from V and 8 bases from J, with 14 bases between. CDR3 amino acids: CASSQEETGAYIQYF. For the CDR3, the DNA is TGCGCCAGCAGCCAAGAGGAGACAGGTGCATACATTCAGTACTTC.